This T cell receptor (beta chain) was sequenced in a study of blood T cells in healthy people across ages. Primers used in a second PCR of roughly 6 to 11 cycles were a sample-barcoded 5' primer and a J-beta primer mix. TCRdb fed the 5' RACE reads into MiXCR, producing one record per CDR3 protein. The repertoire holds around 1,600,000 distinct CDR3 sequences, with approximately 43% as singletons. Germline V gene lookup returns CDR1 MNHEY and CDR2 SMNVEV (reference sequence). The CDR3 totals 13 residues. Trimming left V 3 bases short and J 3 bases short, with 8 bases between. This TCR derives from a woman aged 18-30 years in good health. V and J are TRBV27 and TRBJ1-2; the D is unclear. The sequencing sample was made of blood. The CDR3 DNA reads TGTGCCAGCAGTTTTTCGGTTTACTATGGCTACACCTTC. Amino acids: CASSFSVYYGYTF.